Included here is one T cell receptor (beta chain) sequence, with context. No cognate antigen has been identified for it. No base quality values were provided; no much bigger clone lies one nucleotide off. Other DNA sequences in this specimen translate into the identical CDR3. The data stem from a study of shared clonotypes between healthy human individuals (dated by TCRdb to about 2020). Regarding the research as a whole: The cohort comprised a couple of women and a few men aged 18 to 49 years. Per donor, three plates each were used for CD4 naive and CD4 memory, two for CD8 naive, and one for CD8 memory. To estimate repertoire size and how much clonotype sharing occurs between individuals, the study deeply sequenced the blood TCR repertoires of about five healthy adults. Libraries were prepared and TCR repertoires were sequenced by different laboratories using diverse techniques, in order to increase sequencing depth and limit assay-specific biases. Leukapheresis yielded between about 0.8 and 8.9 billion PBMCs per donor.

TCR CDR3 regions were amplified from genomic DNA by multiplex PCR using the deep immunoSEQ assay. Genomic DNA extracted from each cell subset was distributed evenly over all wells of several immunoSEQ 96-well plates, and each plate served as one replicate. For sorted subsets, each replicate PCR was loaded with 200 to 250 ng genomic DNA, equivalent to about 30,000 T cell genomes. Purified libraries were measured with a Qubit 3.0 fluorometer, size-checked on a Bioanalyzer 2100, and measured again with the KAPA Library Quantification kit. Every immunoSEQ 96-well plate was sequenced on a separate single-read 150-cycle Illumina NextSeq 550 flow cell. As for the original processing: Because the immunoSEQ output included only junctional sequences and no quality scores, the filtering could not be the same as the filtering used for full-length reads. To assign V/J genes and CDR3, sequences were annotated against IMGT germline references using PyIR, a Python wrapper for IgBLAST v1.9. Reads were removed for weak V/J assignments (E-value above 1e-6), missing CDR3, stop codons, out-of-frame junctions, or ambiguous translated residues. V3J clonotypes were defined by identical inferred V gene, J gene, and CDR3 amino acid sequence. Percentage overlap between repertoires was computed as shared unique clonotypes divided by the size of the smaller repertoire. Repertoire richness was assessed with RTK rarefaction, the Chao1 estimator, and Recon v2.1 estimates of unobserved clonotypes. Generation probabilities were computed with OLGA for all TCRbeta clonotypes obtained by the gDNA method from several donors. TCRdb retrieved this table from immuneACCESS and kept in-frame rearrangements only. Not all clones are present; in checked studies, unresolved V genes account for under half, and no reason is known for the remainder. V, J and clone size are those of that table, while D and trimming were read from the DNA. This sample lists some 1,900,000 clones; about 94% were detected once. Of the sample, 1% to 1.5% is held by the ten largest clones.

CD8 naive samples consisted of CD45RO-negative cells that were positively selected for CCR7, yielding a CD45RA+CCR7+ population without TemRA cells. The donors were healthy, HIV-negative adults who had no recently reported acute infections or vaccinations. All donors were Caucasian adults living in Nashville, Tennessee, USA. After blood collection by leukapheresis, PBMCs were isolated using Ficoll-Histopaque density gradient centrifugation and then cryopreserved in the vapor phase of liquid nitrogen. Analytical flow cytometry was used to check the purity and quantity of every magnetically sorted T cell population. Genomic DNA was isolated from each sorted fraction and quantified by UV absorbance on a Nanodrop 2000c. What the research found in general, with its limitations: Sampling was restricted to blood, and TCR repertoires in tissue are likely to differ from TCR repertoires in blood. Higher generation probabilities were observed for clonotypes shared by all four sorted-subset donors than for non-shared clonotypes. Estimated clonotype richness was generally larger for naive than for memory subsets. Because the study included only a small number of donors, the genetic and exposure-history diversity represented was limited. Incomplete sequencing was indicated by rarefaction of sorted-subset datasets, despite the large sequencing depth. Sharing across a few donors was observed for approximately 5% of naive CD4, about 4% of naive CD8, 2% to 2.5% of memory CD4, and around 0.42% of memory CD8 clonotypes. Based on pairwise subsampling, the degree of clonotype sharing among donors was expected to be affected by sequencing depth.

This clonotype was sampled from a young man in good health. Sequenced sample: naive CD8+ T cells sorted from blood. According to the study, the label for this sample's cell subset or site signals: CD45RA+CCR7+.

The sequence in DNA is TGTGCCTGGAGCGCGGGTGATGGGACTGAAGCTTTCTTT. The encoded protein is CAWSAGDGTEAFF. The chain links TRBV30 with TRBJ1-1, with the D segment identity uncertain. The CDR3, cysteine through phenylalanine, is 13 amino acids long. Here the CDR3 DNA is all that survives: 39 bases in frame from base 1. Reading the germline V gene (reference sequence) gives CDR1 GTSNPN and CDR2 SVGIG. At the junction V is shortened by 3 bases and J by 5 bases, with 13 bases in between.